The 8 T cell receptor beta chains in this list originate from one sample, sequenced in a study of cytomegalovirus exposure and HLA in healthy donors. Both 60 Vbeta primers and 13 Jbeta primers went into the PCR. Clones were read by immunoSEQ multiplex PCR, and TCRdb kept only the in-frame ones, dropping some. The sample carries around 80,000 clones, 78% recorded once. What was sequenced was PBMCs. These receptors all come from a middle-aged man in good health and CMV-seronegative.

This clone was detected once. The genes are TRBV7-3 and TRBJ1-3; tentative D call: TRBD1 (6 bases). The ends were cut back, 3 bases at V and 0 bases at J, with 12 bases in the middle. CDR1 is SGHTA, CDR2 FQGTGA, per germline. The CDR3 covers 16 residues. CDR3 in DNA: TGTGCCAGCAGCTTGGGGGGGGCTAACTCTGGAAACACCATATATTTT. It specifies CASSLGGANSGNTIYF.

This clone was counted once. The gene calls are TRBV6-5 and TRBJ1-6; TRBD1 matches 10 bases. The CDR3 runs 15 residues. After removal of 7 bases from V and 9 bases from J, the junction contained 9 bases not matched to a gene. Per germline, CDR1 MNHEY and CDR2 SVGAGI. CDR3 bases: TGTGCCAGCACGCGGGACAGGGGAGGAATTTCACCCCTCCACTTT. It yields the protein CASTRDRGGISPLHF.

The chain joins TRBV10-3 to TRBJ2-3; the match to TRBD1 covers 9 bases. Germline CDR1 reads ENHRY; CDR2 reads SYGVKD. The ends lost 3 bases at V and 5 bases at J; junction bases unmatched: 6. The CDR3 spans 15 residues. CDR3: CAISERTGVGDTQYF. The CDR3 region has the DNA TGTGCCATCAGTGAACGGACAGGGGTTGGAGATACGCAGTATTTT.

The genes are TRBV19 and TRBJ2-4, with TRBD1 matching over 8 bases. Germline CDR1 is LNHDA and CDR2 is SQIVND (reference sequence). The CDR3 runs to 13 residues. V lost 6 bases to trimming and J lost 5 bases; unmatched junction nucleotides: 3. The CDR3 DNA reads as TGTGCCAGTAGGTCGACAGGGGAAAACATTCAGTACTTC. It codes for CASRSTGENIQYF.

The chain recombines TRBV9 with TRBJ2-5, with 7 positions matching TRBD2. This CDR3 region has 15 residues. Trimming took 0 bases from V and 2 from J; bases not matched to a gene: 4. Germline values: CDR1 SGDLS, CDR2 YYNGEE. The CDR3, as DNA: TGTGCCAGCAGCGTAGGGGCTAGCGGTCAAGAGACCCAGTACTTC. Translation: CASSVGASGQETQYF.

The CDR3 sequence: CASSLRTGGLSGNTIYF. CDR3 nucleotides: TGTGCCAGCAGCCTCAGGACAGGCGGCCTCTCTGGAAACACCATATATTTT. The genes are TRBV9 and TRBJ1-3; the match to TRBD1 covers 7 bases. Germline CDR1 and CDR2: SGDLS and YYNGEE. V shed 4 bases and J 0 bases; nucleotides not matched to a gene: 10. The CDR3 sequence is 17 residues long.

In its sample, this clone was seen a few times. The gene calls are TRBV4-1 and TRBJ2-2; TRBD1 matches at 9 bases. CDR1 MGHRA and CDR2 YSYEKL come from the germline V gene. The length of the CDR3 is 15 residues. The trim removed 3 bases at V and 4 bases at J, leaving 3 bases unmatched. CDR3 region: CASSQGQGVTGELFF. CDR3 coding DNA: TGCGCCAGCAGCCAGGGACAGGGTGTCACCGGGGAGCTGTTTTTT.

V gene TRBV28 combines with J gene TRBJ2-1; TRBD2 matches 7 bases. V lost 1 base, J lost 6 bases, and 3 bases stayed unmatched. The germline gives CDR1 MDHEN, CDR2 SYDVKM. The CDR3 has 14 amino acids. The CDR3 coding sequence is TGTGCCAGCAGTTTATACGCGGGAGCCAATGAGCAGTTCTTC. Translation gives CASSLYAGANEQFF.